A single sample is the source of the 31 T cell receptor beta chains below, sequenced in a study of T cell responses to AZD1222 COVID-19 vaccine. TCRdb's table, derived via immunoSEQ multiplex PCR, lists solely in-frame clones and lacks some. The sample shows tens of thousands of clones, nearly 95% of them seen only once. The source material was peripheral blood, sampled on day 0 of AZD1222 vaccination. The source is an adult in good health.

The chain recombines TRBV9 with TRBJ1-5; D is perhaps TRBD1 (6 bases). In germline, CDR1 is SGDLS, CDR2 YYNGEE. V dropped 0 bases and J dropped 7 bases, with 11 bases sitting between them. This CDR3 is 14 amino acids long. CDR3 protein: CASSVGRGDQPQHF. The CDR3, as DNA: TGTGCCAGCAGCGTAGGCAGGGGTGACCAGCCCCAGCATTTT.

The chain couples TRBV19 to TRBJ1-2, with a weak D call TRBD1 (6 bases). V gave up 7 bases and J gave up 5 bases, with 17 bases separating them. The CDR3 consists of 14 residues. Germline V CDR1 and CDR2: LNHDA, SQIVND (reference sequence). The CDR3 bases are TGTGCCAGTAAAATGACAGGTGAACATTATGGCTACACCTTC. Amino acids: CASKMTGEHYGYTF.

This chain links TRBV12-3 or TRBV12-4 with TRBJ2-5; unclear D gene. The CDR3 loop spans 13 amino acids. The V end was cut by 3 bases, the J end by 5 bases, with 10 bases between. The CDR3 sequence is CASSFISPETQYF. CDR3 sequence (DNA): TGTGCCAGCAGTTTTATCTCTCCGGAGACCCAGTACTTC.

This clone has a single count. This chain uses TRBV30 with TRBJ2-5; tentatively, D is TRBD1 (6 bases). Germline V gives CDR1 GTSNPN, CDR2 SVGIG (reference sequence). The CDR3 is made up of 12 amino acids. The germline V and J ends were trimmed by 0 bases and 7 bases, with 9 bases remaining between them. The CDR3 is CAWSVNRVTQYF. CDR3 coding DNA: TGTGCCTGGAGTGTCAACAGGGTGACCCAGTACTTC.

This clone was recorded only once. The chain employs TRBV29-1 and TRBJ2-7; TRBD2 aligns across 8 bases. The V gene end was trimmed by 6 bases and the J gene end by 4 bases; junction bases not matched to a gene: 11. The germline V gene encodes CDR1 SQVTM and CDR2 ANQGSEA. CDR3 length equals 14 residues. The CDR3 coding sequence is TGCAGCGTCCCCGAGTCCGCGGGAGGATACGAGCAGTACTTC. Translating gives CSVPESAGGYEQYF.

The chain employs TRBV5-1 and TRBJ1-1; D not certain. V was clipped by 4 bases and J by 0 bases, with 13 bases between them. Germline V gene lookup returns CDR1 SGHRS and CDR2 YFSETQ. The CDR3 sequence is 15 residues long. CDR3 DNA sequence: TGCGCCAGCAGCCCCCGGACGCCCATGAACACTGAAGCTTTCTTT. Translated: CASSPRTPMNTEAFF.

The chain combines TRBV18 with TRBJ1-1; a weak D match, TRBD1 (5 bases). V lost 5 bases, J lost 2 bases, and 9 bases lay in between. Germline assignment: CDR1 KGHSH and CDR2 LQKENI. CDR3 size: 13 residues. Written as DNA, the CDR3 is TGTGCCAGCTCAATCAGGGAAAACACTGAAGCTTTCTTT. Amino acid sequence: CASSIRENTEAFF.

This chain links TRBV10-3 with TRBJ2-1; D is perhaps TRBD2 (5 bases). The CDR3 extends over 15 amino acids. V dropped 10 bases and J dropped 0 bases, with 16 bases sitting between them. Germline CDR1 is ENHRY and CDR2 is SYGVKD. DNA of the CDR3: TGTGCCACCTTAGGGAGCGCCCTCTCCTACAATGAGCAGTTCTTC. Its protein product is CATLGSALSYNEQFF.

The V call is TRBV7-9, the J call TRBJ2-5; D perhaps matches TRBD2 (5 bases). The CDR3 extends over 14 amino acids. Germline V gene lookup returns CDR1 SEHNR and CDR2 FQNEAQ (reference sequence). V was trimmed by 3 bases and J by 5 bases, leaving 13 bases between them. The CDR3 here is CASSFGLSRETQYF. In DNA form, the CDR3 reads TGTGCCAGCAGCTTTGGACTGAGCCGCGAGACCCAGTACTTC.

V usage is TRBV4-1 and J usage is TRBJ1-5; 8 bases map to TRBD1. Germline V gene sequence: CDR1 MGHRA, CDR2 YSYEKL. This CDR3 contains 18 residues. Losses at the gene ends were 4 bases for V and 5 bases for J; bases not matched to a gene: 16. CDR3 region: CASSLDAGGALGYQPQHF. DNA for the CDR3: TGCGCCAGCAGCCTCGATGCAGGGGGCGCTTTGGGTTATCAGCCCCAGCATTTT.

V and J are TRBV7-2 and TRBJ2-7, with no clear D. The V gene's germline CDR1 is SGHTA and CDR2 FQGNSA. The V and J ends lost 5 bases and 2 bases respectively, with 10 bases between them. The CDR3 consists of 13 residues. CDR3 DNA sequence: TGTGCCAGCAGCCAGAAGGCAGCCTACGAGCAGTACTTC. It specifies CASSQKAAYEQYF. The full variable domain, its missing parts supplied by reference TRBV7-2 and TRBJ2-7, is GAGVSQSPSNKVTEKGKDVELRCDPISGHTALYWYRQSLGQGLEFLIYFQGNSAPDKSGLPSDRFSAERTGGSVSTLTIQRTQQEDSAVYLCASSQKAAYEQYFGPGTRLTVT.

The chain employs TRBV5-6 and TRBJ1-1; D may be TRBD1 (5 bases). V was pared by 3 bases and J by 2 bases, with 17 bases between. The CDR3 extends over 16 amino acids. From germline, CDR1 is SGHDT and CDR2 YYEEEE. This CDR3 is CASSWAPGVGNTEAFF. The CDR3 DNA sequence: TGTGCCAGCAGCTGGGCCCCGGGGGTAGGTAACACTGAAGCTTTCTTT.

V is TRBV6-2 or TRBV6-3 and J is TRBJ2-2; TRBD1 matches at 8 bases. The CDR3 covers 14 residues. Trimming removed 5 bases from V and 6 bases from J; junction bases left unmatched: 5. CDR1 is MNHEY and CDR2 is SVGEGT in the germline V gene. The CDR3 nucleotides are TGTGCCAGCAGTCTGGGACAGGAGGCCGGGGAGCTGTTTTTT. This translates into CASSLGQEAGELFF.

In nucleotides, the CDR3 is TGTGCCAGCAGCAGGGGCTCGGGGGAAAAACTGTTTTTT. Translation gives CASSRGSGEKLFF. This chain links TRBV21-1 with TRBJ1-4. TRBV21-1 is described as a pseudogene. CDR3 length: 13 residues.

The CDR3 protein is CASSHRQVYGRAVPNYEQYF. In nucleotides, the CDR3 is TGTGCCAGCAGCCATCGTCAAGTCTACGGGAGGGCCGTCCCTAACTACGAGCAGTACTTC. The chain employs TRBV3-1 (or the pseudogene TRBV3-2) and TRBJ2-7; 8 nucleotides agree with TRBD2. Looked up from germline, CDR1 is LGHDT and CDR2 is YNNKEL (reference sequence). Trimming took 3 bases from V and 3 from J; bases not matched to a gene: 22. The CDR3 contains 20 residues.

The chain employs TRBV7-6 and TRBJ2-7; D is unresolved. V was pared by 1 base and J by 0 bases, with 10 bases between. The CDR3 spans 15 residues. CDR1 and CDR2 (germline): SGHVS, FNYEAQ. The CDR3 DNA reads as TGTGCCAGCAGCTTAGGCCTTAGGCGCTCCTACGAGCAGTACTTC. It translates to CASSLGLRRSYEQYF.

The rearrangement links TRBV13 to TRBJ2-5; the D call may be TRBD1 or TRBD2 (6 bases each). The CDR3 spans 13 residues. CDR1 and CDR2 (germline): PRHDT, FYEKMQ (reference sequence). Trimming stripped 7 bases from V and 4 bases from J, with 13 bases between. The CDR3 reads CASKDGGSETQYF. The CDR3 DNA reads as TGTGCCAGCAAGGACGGGGGCTCAGAGACCCAGTACTTC. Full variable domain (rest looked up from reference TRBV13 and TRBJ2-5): AAGVIQSPRHLIKEKRETATLKCYPIPRHDTVYWYQQGPGQDPQFLISFYEKMQSDKGSIPDRFSAQQFSDYHSELNMSSLELGDSALYFCASKDGGSETQYFGPGTRLLVL.

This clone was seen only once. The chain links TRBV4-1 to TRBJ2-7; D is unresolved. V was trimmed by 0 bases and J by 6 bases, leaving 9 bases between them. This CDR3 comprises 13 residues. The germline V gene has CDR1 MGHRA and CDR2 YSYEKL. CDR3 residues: CASSQEFVFEQYF. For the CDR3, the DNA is TGCGCCAGCAGCCAAGAATTTGTTTTCGAGCAGTACTTC.

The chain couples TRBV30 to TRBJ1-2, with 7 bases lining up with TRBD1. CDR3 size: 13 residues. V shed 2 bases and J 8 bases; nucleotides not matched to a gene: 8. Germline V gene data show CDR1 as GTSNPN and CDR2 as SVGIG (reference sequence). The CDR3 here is CAWSLQGLGGYTF. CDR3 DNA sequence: TGTGCCTGGAGTTTACAGGGGCTCGGGGGCTACACCTTC.

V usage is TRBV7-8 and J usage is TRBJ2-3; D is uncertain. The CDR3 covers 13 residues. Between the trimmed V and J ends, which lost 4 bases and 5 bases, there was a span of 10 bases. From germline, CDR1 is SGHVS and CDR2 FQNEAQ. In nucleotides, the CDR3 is TGTGCCAGCAGCTCCCCGAAACTAGATACGCAGTATTTT. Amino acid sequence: CASSSPKLDTQYF.

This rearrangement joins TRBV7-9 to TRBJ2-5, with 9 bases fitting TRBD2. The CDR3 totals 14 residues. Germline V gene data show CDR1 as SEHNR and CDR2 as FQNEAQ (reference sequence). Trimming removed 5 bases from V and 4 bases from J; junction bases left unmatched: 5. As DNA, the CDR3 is TGTGCCAGCAGCGCTAGCGGGATAGTAGAGACCCAGTACTTC. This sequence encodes CASSASGIVETQYF. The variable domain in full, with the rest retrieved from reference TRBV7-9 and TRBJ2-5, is DTGVSQNPRHKITKRGQNVTFRCDPISEHNRLYWYRQTLGQGPEFLTYFQNEAQLEKSRLLSDRFSAERPKGSFSTLEIQRTEQGDSAMYLCASSASGIVETQYFGPGTRLLVL.

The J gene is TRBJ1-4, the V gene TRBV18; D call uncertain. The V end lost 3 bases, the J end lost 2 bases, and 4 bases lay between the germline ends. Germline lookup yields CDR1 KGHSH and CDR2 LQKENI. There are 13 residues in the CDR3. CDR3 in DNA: TGTGCCAGCTCACCGGACACTAATGAAAAACTGTTTTTT. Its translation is CASSPDTNEKLFF.

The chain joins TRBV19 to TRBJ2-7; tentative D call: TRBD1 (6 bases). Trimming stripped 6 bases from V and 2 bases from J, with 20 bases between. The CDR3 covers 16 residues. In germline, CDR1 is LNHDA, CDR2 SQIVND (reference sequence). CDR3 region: CASSLSLGQRTYEQYF. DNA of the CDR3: TGTGCCAGTAGCTTATCCCTCGGACAGCGGACCTACGAGCAGTACTTC.

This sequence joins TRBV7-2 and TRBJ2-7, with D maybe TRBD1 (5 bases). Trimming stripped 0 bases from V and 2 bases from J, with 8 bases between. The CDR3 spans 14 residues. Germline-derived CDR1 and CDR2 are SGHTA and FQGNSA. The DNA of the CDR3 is TGTGCCAGCAGCTTAGCAGGGGCACCCTACGAGCAGTACTTC. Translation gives CASSLAGAPYEQYF.

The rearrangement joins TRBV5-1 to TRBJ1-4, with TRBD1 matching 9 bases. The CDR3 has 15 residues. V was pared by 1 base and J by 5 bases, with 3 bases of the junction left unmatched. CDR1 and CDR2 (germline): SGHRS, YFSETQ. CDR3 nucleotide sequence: TGCGCCAGCAGCTTGTCCGGGACAGGGAATGAAAAACTGTTTTTT. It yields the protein CASSLSGTGNEKLFF.

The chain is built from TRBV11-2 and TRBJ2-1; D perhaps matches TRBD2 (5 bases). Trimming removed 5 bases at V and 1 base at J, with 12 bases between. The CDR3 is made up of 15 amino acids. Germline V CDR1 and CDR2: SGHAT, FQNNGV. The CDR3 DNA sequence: TGTGCCAGCAGCCCGCTCTCGGGGTCCTACAATGAGCAGTTCTTC. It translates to CASSPLSGSYNEQFF.

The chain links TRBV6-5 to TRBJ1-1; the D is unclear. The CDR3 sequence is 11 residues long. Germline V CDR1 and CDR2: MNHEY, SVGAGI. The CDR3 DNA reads TGTGCAAGCCGAACGACCACTGAAGCTTTCTTT. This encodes CASRTTTEAFF.

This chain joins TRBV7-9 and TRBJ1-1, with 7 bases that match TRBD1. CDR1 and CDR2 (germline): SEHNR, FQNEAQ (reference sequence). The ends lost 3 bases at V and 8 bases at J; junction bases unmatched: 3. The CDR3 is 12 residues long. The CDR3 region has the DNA TGTGCCAGCAGCTTTTGGACAGGAGAAGCTTTCTTT. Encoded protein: CASSFWTGEAFF.

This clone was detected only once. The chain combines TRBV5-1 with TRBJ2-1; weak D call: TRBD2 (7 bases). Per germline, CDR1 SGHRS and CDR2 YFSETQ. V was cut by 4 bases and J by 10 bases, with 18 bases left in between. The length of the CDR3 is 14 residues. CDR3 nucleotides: TGCGCCAGCAGCAAAGGGGGGGCCCCTTTGGAGCAGTTCTTC. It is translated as CASSKGGAPLEQFF.

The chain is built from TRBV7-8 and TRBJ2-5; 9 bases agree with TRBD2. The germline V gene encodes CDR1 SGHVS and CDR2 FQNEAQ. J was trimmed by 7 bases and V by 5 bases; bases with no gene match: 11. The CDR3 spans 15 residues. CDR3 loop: CASSVGTSRLWTQYF. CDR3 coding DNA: TGTGCCAGCAGCGTCGGGACTAGCCGTCTGTGGACCCAGTACTTC. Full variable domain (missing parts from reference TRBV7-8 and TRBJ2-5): GAGVSQSPRYKVAKRGQDVALRCDPISGHVSLFWYQQALGQGPEFLTYFQNEAQLDKSGLPSDRFFAERPEGSVSTLKIQRTQQEDSAVYLCASSVGTSRLWTQYFGPGTRLLVL.

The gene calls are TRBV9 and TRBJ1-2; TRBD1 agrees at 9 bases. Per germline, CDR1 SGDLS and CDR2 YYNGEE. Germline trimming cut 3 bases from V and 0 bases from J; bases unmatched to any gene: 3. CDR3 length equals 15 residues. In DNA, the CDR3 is TGTGCCAGCAGCGCCTGGGACAGGGCTAACTATGGCTACACCTTC. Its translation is CASSAWDRANYGYTF.